The 32 T cell receptor beta chains below all came from one sample that was sequenced in a study of cytomegalovirus exposure and HLA in healthy donors. Here immunoSEQ multiplex PCR was the method, and the copy in TCRdb shows in-frame clones only, minus some. In the table there are approximately 58,000 clones, about 91% of which are singletons. Sequencing was performed on PBMCs. The receptors stem from a woman aged 25-40 years in good health and CMV-seronegative.

The V and J genes are TRBV30 and TRBJ1-1; D is ambiguous. CDR3 length equals 14 residues. Germline V gene data show CDR1 as GTSNPN and CDR2 as SVGIG (reference sequence). The V gene lost 6 bases and the J gene lost 4 bases, with 18 bases spanning the gap. The CDR3 loop reads CACRGPGYRTEAFF. CDR3 sequence (DNA): TGTGCCTGCAGAGGACCGGGGTATCGCACTGAAGCTTTCTTT.

This chain links TRBV19 with TRBJ1-1; TRBD1 matches 9 bases. The CDR3 covers 17 residues. Trimming took 6 bases from V and 0 from J; bases not matched to a gene: 11. Germline CDR1 LNHDA, CDR2 SQIVND (reference sequence). CDR3 sequence (DNA): TGTGCCAGTAGACTTTATCCGGGACAGGGAATGAACACTGAAGCTTTCTTT. As protein: CASRLYPGQGMNTEAFF.

The V and J genes are TRBV27 and TRBJ2-7; D possibly corresponds to TRBD1 (6 bases). Between the trimmed V and J ends, which lost 5 bases and 3 bases, there was a span of 14 bases. The CDR3 is made up of 14 amino acids. CDR1 is MNHEY and CDR2 is SMNVEV in the germline V gene (reference sequence). The CDR3 region has the DNA TGTGCCAGCAGTAGAACAGGGTTAGACTACGAGCAGTACTTC. Amino acids: CASSRTGLDYEQYF.

This chain joins TRBV30 and TRBJ1-3; D is unclear. The germline V and J ends were trimmed by 0 bases and 8 bases, with 17 bases remaining between them. The CDR3 runs 15 residues. Germline CDR1 GTSNPN, CDR2 SVGIG (reference sequence). The CDR3 sequence: CAWSVQRLLIDTIYF. CDR3 sequence (DNA): TGTGCCTGGAGTGTACAGCGGCTCCTCATTGACACCATATATTTT. The whole variable domain, remainder taken from reference TRBV30 and TRBJ1-3, is SQTIHQWPATLVQPVGSPLSLECTVEGTSNPNLYWYRQAAGRGLQLLFYSVGIGQISSEVPQNLSASRPQDRQFILSSKKLLLSDSGFYLCAWSVQRLLIDTIYFGEGSWLTVV.

This clone has only one observation. This chain uses TRBV19 with TRBJ2-7, with 9 bases fitting TRBD1. The CDR3 has 16 amino acids. V was pared by 4 bases and J by 6 bases, with 13 bases of the junction left unmatched. The germline V gene encodes CDR1 LNHDA and CDR2 SQIVND (reference sequence). CDR3: CASSRPGQGGQIEQYF. The CDR3 bases are TGTGCCAGTAGTAGACCGGGACAGGGCGGGCAGATCGAGCAGTACTTC.

The chain employs TRBV5-1 and TRBJ2-3; tentatively, D is TRBD1 (6 bases). Trimming removed 4 bases from V and 3 bases from J, with 9 bases in between. This CDR3 region has 13 residues. Germline lookup yields CDR1 SGHRS and CDR2 YFSETQ. CDR3 region: CASSTGQTDTQYF. The CDR3 bases are TGCGCCAGCAGCACTGGACAGACAGATACGCAGTATTTT.

This chain uses TRBV18 with TRBJ2-1, with 9 bases identical to TRBD2. Germline loops: CDR1 KGHSH, CDR2 LQKENI. V lost 4 bases and J lost 3; bases outside the gene matches: 13. The CDR3 covers 18 residues. The CDR3 region is CASSHAMLAGEVYNEQFF. DNA for the CDR3: TGTGCCAGCTCACACGCCATGTTAGCGGGAGAGGTCTACAATGAGCAGTTCTTC.

The rearrangement uses TRBV9 and TRBJ2-2; D possibly corresponds to TRBD1 (5 bases). Germline V gives CDR1 SGDLS, CDR2 YYNGEE. Trimming stripped 2 bases from V and 6 bases from J, with 17 bases between. CDR3 length: 16 amino acids. CDR3 amino acids: CASSVESGAHPGELFF. As DNA, the CDR3 is TGTGCCAGCAGCGTCGAGAGTGGGGCACACCCCGGGGAGCTGTTTTTT.

This chain connects TRBV18 to TRBJ1-4; D may be TRBD1 (6 bases). Trimming removed 3 bases at V and 4 bases at J, with 12 bases between. Germline-derived CDR1 and CDR2 are KGHSH and LQKENI. This CDR3 contains 15 residues. CDR3 protein: CASSPLRGGNEKLFF. For the CDR3, the DNA is TGTGCCAGCTCACCCCTAAGGGGGGGTAATGAAAAACTGTTTTTT. The variable domain in full, completed from reference TRBV18 and TRBJ1-4, reads NAGVMQNPRHLVRRRGQEARLRCSPMKGHSHVYWYRQLPEEGLKFMVYLQKENIIDESGMPKERFSAEFPKEGPSILRIQQVVRGDSAAYFCASSPLRGGNEKLFFGSGTQLSVL.

The chain links TRBV7-9 to TRBJ2-2; tentatively, D is TRBD2 (6 bases). The CDR3 has 16 amino acids. V lost 5 bases, J lost 1 base, and 14 bases lay in between. Per the germline V gene, CDR1 is SEHNR and CDR2 is FQNEAQ (reference sequence). CDR3 in amino acids: CASSPGEGGNTGELFF. The CDR3 coding sequence is TGTGCCAGCAGCCCCGGAGAGGGAGGGAACACCGGGGAGCTGTTTTTT. The variable domain in full, with the rest retrieved from reference TRBV7-9 and TRBJ2-2, is DTGVSQNPRHKITKRGQNVTFRCDPISEHNRLYWYRQTLGQGPEFLTYFQNEAQLEKSRLLSDRFSAERPKGSFSTLEIQRTEQGDSAMYLCASSPGEGGNTGELFFGEGSRLTVL.

V is TRBV7-9 and J is TRBJ2-2; 10 bases agree with TRBD2. CDR3 length: 16 residues. Germline lookup yields CDR1 SEHNR and CDR2 FQNEAQ (reference sequence). V shed 4 bases, J shed 3 bases, and the junction held 5 bases outside the gene matches. CDR3 nucleotides: TGTGCCAGCAGCTCGGAAGCGGGAGGGGACACCGGGGAGCTGTTTTTT. This codes for CASSSEAGGDTGELFF.

The rearrangement joins TRBV18 to TRBJ1-1, with 7 positions matching TRBD1. From germline, CDR1 is KGHSH and CDR2 LQKENI. The CDR3 loop spans 13 amino acids. After removal of 4 bases from V and 8 bases from J, the junction contained 7 bases not matched to a gene. CDR3 DNA sequence: TGTGCCAGCTCACTGGGGACAGAGGCAGAAGCTTTCTTT. It is translated as CASSLGTEAEAFF.

The genes are TRBV15 and TRBJ2-5, with D unclear. Trimming shortened V by 0 bases and J by 13 bases, and 24 bases separated the two germline ends. The germline V gene encodes CDR1 LNHNV and CDR2 YYDKDF (reference sequence). The CDR3 contains 16 residues. CDR3 region: CATSRDSKGRPPHRYF. The CDR3 region has the DNA TGTGCCACCAGCAGAGATAGTAAAGGCAGGCCACCCCATCGGTACTTC.

The gene calls are TRBV15 and TRBJ1-5; D ambiguous. Looked up from germline, CDR1 is LNHNV and CDR2 is YYDKDF (reference sequence). The CDR3 is made up of 16 amino acids. Between the trimmed V and J ends, which lost 0 bases and 4 bases, there was a span of 13 bases. CDR3 in DNA: TGTGCCACCAGCAGAGATCCGGAACAGCATAATCAGCCCCAGCATTTT. It codes for CATSRDPEQHNQPQHF.

The V gene is TRBV18, the J gene TRBJ2-3; TRBD1 is a possible D gene (6 bases). The V gene lost 10 bases and the J gene lost 1 base, with 9 bases spanning the gap. From germline, CDR1 is KGHSH and CDR2 LQKENI. The CDR3 spans 12 residues. The CDR3 sequence: CAIAGGTDTQYF. The CDR3 DNA reads as TGTGCCATCGCAGGGGGCACAGATACGCAGTATTTT.

CDR3 sequence (DNA): TGTGCCAGCAGCTCCCTTCGGGCGGGAATCCTGGGTGAGACCCAGTACTTC. It specifies CASSSLRAGILGETQYF. V is TRBV7-8 and J is TRBJ2-5; tentative D call: TRBD2 (6 bases). Germline-derived CDR1 and CDR2 are SGHVS and FQNEAQ. V lost 4 bases, J lost 5 bases, and 23 bases lay in between. This CDR3 is 17 amino acids long.

The V call is TRBV5-5, the J call TRBJ1-2, with 7 bases lining up with TRBD1. The CDR3 has 16 amino acids. The germline V gene has CDR1 SGHKS and CDR2 YYEKEE (reference sequence). V lost 1 base, J lost 5 bases, and 11 bases stayed unmatched. The CDR3 nucleotides are TGTGCCAGCAGCTTGCCCGCCACAGGGGTGGTTTATGGCTACACCTTC. It specifies CASSLPATGVVYGYTF.

In regard to this clone: A junction boundary mismatches the germline segment, possibly from a read error. The CDR3 reads CASSPSGSIWWF. CDR3 DNA: TGTGCCAGCTCACCCAGCGGGTCTATTTGGTGGTTT. The chain joins TRBV18 to TRBJ2-3; possibly TRBD2 for D (6 bases). Germline values: CDR1 KGHSH, CDR2 LQKENI. This CDR3 region has 12 residues. Drawing the rest from reference TRBV18 and TRBJ2-3, the complete variable domain is NAGVMQNPRHLVRRRGQEARLRCSPMKGHSHVYWYRQLPEEGLKFMVYLQKENIIDESGMPKERFSAEFPKEGPSILRIQQVVRGDSAAYFCASSPSGSIWWFGPGTRLTVL.

The rearrangement joins TRBV6-6 to TRBJ2-5; 8 bases match TRBD1. The CDR3 contains 14 residues. Germline CDR1 reads MNHNY; CDR2 reads SVGAGI (reference sequence). J lost 7 bases, V lost 8 bases, and 12 bases had no gene match. The CDR3 is CASVQDRAFGTQYF. The CDR3 nucleotides are TGTGCCAGCGTCCAGGACAGGGCCTTTGGGACCCAGTACTTC.

The chain uses TRBV4-1 and TRBJ2-7; no definite D call. Germline assignment: CDR1 MGHRA and CDR2 YSYEKL. Trimming took 0 bases from V and 0 from J, leaving 18 bases between them. This CDR3 has 18 amino acids. This chain's CDR3 is CASSQDLRNQAISYEQYF. In nucleotides, the CDR3 is TGCGCCAGCAGCCAAGATCTTAGGAACCAGGCGATCTCCTACGAGCAGTACTTC.

The chain joins TRBV5-1 to TRBJ2-1; possible D gene TRBD2, 6 bases. The germline V and J ends were trimmed by 1 base and 0 bases, with 8 bases remaining between them. The CDR3 length is 15 residues. Germline CDR1 SGHRS, CDR2 YFSETQ. CDR3 residues: CASSLLTSSYNEQFF. The DNA of the CDR3 is TGCGCCAGCAGCTTGTTGACTAGCTCCTACAATGAGCAGTTCTTC. Supplemented by reference TRBV5-1 and TRBJ2-1, the full variable domain reads KAGVTQTPRYLIKTRGQQVTLSCSPISGHRSVSWYQQTPGQGLQFLFEYFSETQRNKGNFPGRFSGRQFSNSRSEMNVSTLELGDSALYLCASSLLTSSYNEQFFGPGTRLTVL.

The chain is built from TRBV4-3 and TRBJ2-7; 13 bases are shared with TRBD2. V shed 0 bases, J shed 4 bases, and the junction held 0 bases outside the gene matches. The length of the CDR3 is 15 residues. Germline V gives CDR1 LGHNA, CDR2 YSLEER. CDR3 residues: CASSQELAGGYEQYF. The CDR3, as DNA: TGCGCCAGCAGCCAAGAACTAGCGGGAGGGTACGAGCAGTACTTC.

CDR3 sequence: CASSGLAGGHERSGANVLTF. The CDR3 DNA follows: TGTGCCAGCAGCGGACTAGCGGGAGGTCACGAGCGTTCTGGGGCCAACGTCCTGACTTTC. This chain uses TRBV6-4 with TRBJ2-6, with 14 bases lining up with TRBD2. Trimming cost V 6 bases and J 1 base; bases outside gene matches: 11. CDR3 length: 20 residues. Germline CDR1 is MRHNA and CDR2 is SNTAGT.

V and J are TRBV6-1 and TRBJ2-2, with D perhaps TRBD2 (5 bases). Trimming took off 2 bases at V and 6 bases at J, with 13 bases between the two ends. Looked up from germline, CDR1 is MNHNS and CDR2 is SASEGT. The CDR3 covers 15 residues. The CDR3 nucleotides are TGTGCCAGCAGTGAATCGCCCCTAGCTGCCGGGGAGCTGTTTTTT. Its translation is CASSESPLAAGELFF.

This chain joins TRBV9 and TRBJ2-1; 13 bases fit TRBD2. The germline CDR1 and CDR2 sequences are SGDLS and YYNGEE. The CDR3 is made up of 18 amino acids. Trimming at V came to 4 bases and at J to 2 bases, leaving 9 bases not matched to a gene. As DNA, the CDR3 is TGTGCCAGCAGCTCCCGGACTAGCGGGAGAGGGACCTACAATGAGCAGTTCTTC. As protein: CASSSRTSGRGTYNEQFF.

The CDR3 DNA follows: TGCGCCAGCAGCTTGAAACTAGCGGGCGAGCAGTACTTC. It encodes CASSLKLAGEQYF. The chain employs TRBV5-1 and TRBJ2-7, with TRBD2 matching over 9 bases. The CDR3 consists of 13 residues. V dropped 1 base and J dropped 6; count of bases not matched to a gene: 2. The germline gives CDR1 SGHRS, CDR2 YFSETQ.

The V gene is TRBV12-2, the J gene TRBJ2-5; TRBD2 is taken as the D call from the table, unchecked against the DNA. TRBV12-2 is termed a pseudogene. The CDR3 covers 16 residues. CDR3 sequence reads: CASRLETSGAQETQYF. The CDR3 nucleotides are TGTGCAAGTCGCTTAGAGACTAGCGGGGCGCAAGAGACCCAGTACTTC.

J is TRBJ1-1 and V is TRBV2, with no clear D. V was clipped by 2 bases and J by 5 bases, with 12 bases between them. Germline V gene lookup returns CDR1 SNHLY and CDR2 FYNNEI. CDR3 size: 14 residues. The CDR3 DNA reads TGTGCCAGCAGTGAATACGAGGGCTTGACTGAAGCTTTCTTT. It is translated as CASSEYEGLTEAFF.

The rearrangement joins TRBV7-9 to TRBJ2-1, with 9 bases matching TRBD2. The CDR3 is 15 residues long. Germline V gene sequence: CDR1 SEHNR, CDR2 FQNEAQ (reference sequence). With V trimmed by 4 bases and J by 5 bases, 6 bases remained unmatched. DNA for the CDR3: TGTGCCAGCAGCTCACAAGCGGGAGGTCACAATGAGCAGTTCTTC. This sequence encodes CASSSQAGGHNEQFF.

The chain combines TRBV6-1 with TRBJ2-1; TRBD2 matches 7 bases. The junction had 4 bases not matched to a gene; V was cut back by 1 base and J by 4 bases. The germline V gene encodes CDR1 MNHNS and CDR2 SASEGT. This CDR3 spans 15 amino acids. The CDR3 DNA is TGTGCCAGCAGTGAAGAACTAGCGATTTACAATGAGCAGTTCTTC. It codes for CASSEELAIYNEQFF.

V and J are TRBV6-6 and TRBJ1-4, with 7 bases identical to TRBD1. With 5 bases clipped from V and 7 bases from J, the junction kept 7 bases outside the gene matches. The CDR3 loop spans 14 amino acids. Germline V gene sequence: CDR1 MNHNY, CDR2 SVGAGI (reference sequence). CDR3: CASSQPGQSEKLFF. In nucleotides, the CDR3 is TGTGCCAGCAGTCAGCCGGGACAGAGTGAAAAACTGTTTTTT.

This sequence joins TRBV5-1 and TRBJ2-5; D is uncertain. V was cut by 0 bases and J by 2 bases, with 8 bases left in between. The CDR3 covers 14 residues. The germline V gene encodes CDR1 SGHRS and CDR2 YFSETQ. CDR3 DNA sequence: TGCGCCAGCAGCTTGGCCGGAGTACAAGAGACCCAGTACTTC. Translation gives CASSLAGVQETQYF.